One and the same sample provided the 16 T cell receptor beta chains below, sequenced in a study of Ad26.COV2.S vaccination and SARS-CoV-2 variants (dated by TCRdb to 2020 to 2023). What this sample's treatment or condition label stands for: 15 to 20 received Ad26.COV2.S at low or high dose, single or two shots; about 5 received placebo; per-sample allocation not given. Repertoires of vaccine and placebo recipients were sequenced from samples taken on day 63 after the first injection. Library generation was performed with the immunoSEQ multiplex PCR assay. The source is immuneACCESS, and TCRdb retained only in-frame sequences with V and J called. Part of the clones is not carried over; for the studies checked, unresolved V genes explain less than half of this, and the remainder is unexplained. Here the sample has about 350,000 clones; approximately 84% occur a single time. Together, the top ten hold about 3.3% of the sample.

Sample: peripheral blood, taken in a trial of Ad26.COV2.S vaccine versus placebo. These receptors all come from a person aged 18-65 years who received the Ad26.COV2.S COVID-19 vaccine or a placebo.

The chain carries TRBV15 and TRBJ2-1; TRBD2 matches 10 bases. The CDR3 runs 15 residues. Germline CDR1 LNHNV, CDR2 YYDKDF (reference sequence). V shed 5 bases, J shed 6 bases, and the junction held 7 bases outside the gene matches. CDR3 DNA sequence: TGTGCCACCAGCTTGGGACTAGCGACTGGCAATGAGCAGTTCTTC. Translated, it gives CATSLGLATGNEQFF.

The chain has TRBV2 and TRBJ2-6; tentatively, D is TRBD2 (5 bases). The CDR3 has 14 amino acids. V was shortened by 7 bases and J by 1 base, with 8 bases between the two germline ends. Germline loops: CDR1 SNHLY, CDR2 FYNNEI. The CDR3 DNA sequence: TGTGCCAGCAACGCGGGTTCTGGGGCCAACGTCCTGACTTTC. Protein: CASNAGSGANVLTF.

The chain employs TRBV4-1 and TRBJ1-5; tentative D call: TRBD1 (5 bases). V was pared by 0 bases and J by 0 bases, with 12 bases between. The CDR3 covers 17 residues. Per germline, CDR1 MGHRA and CDR2 YSYEKL. The CDR3 nucleotides read TGCGCCAGCAGCCAAGATTCCAGGACATATAGCAATCAGCCCCAGCATTTT. Its translation: CASSQDSRTYSNQPQHF.

This chain joins TRBV7-9 and TRBJ2-2, with a possible D match to TRBD2 (6 bases). V was cut by 5 bases and J by 3 bases, with 10 bases left in between. This CDR3 contains 14 residues. Germline V gene lookup returns CDR1 SEHNR and CDR2 FQNEAQ (reference sequence). Written as DNA, the CDR3 is TGTGCCAGCAGCGAGGACTACTACACCGGGGAGCTGTTTTTT. This sequence encodes CASSEDYYTGELFF.

About this clone: In the same sample, other DNA sequences code for this CDR3. The gene calls are TRBV3-1 (or the pseudogene TRBV3-2) and TRBJ2-7; 7 bases align to TRBD2. CDR1 and CDR2 from the germline V gene are LGHDT and YNNKEL (reference sequence). Trimming at V came to 1 base and at J to 0 bases, leaving 3 bases not matched to a gene. The CDR3 is 15 amino acids. CDR3 region: CASSQGLAGSYEQYF. CDR3 DNA sequence: TGTGCCAGCAGCCAAGGGTTAGCGGGCTCCTACGAGCAGTACTTC.

V is TRBV30 and J is TRBJ1-2; 9 nucleotides line up with TRBD1. CDR1 and CDR2 from the germline V gene are GTSNPN and SVGIG (reference sequence). V shed 5 bases and J 8 bases; nucleotides not matched to a gene: 6. The CDR3 is made up of 12 amino acids. CDR3: CAWDPGQGGYTF. In DNA, the CDR3 is TGTGCCTGGGACCCGGGACAGGGAGGCTACACCTTC.

J is TRBJ2-7 and V is TRBV18, with a tentative D call TRBD1 (6 bases). The germline CDR1 and CDR2 sequences are KGHSH and LQKENI. V lost 5 bases and J 3 bases, leaving 17 bases between the germline ends. The length of the CDR3 is 15 residues. The CDR3 DNA sequence: TGTGCCAGCTCATCCGGGGAGACAGGACTCTACGAGCAGTACTTC. It specifies CASSSGETGLYEQYF.

The count of this clone is one. The chain has TRBV20-1 and TRBJ2-5; no definite D call. The CDR3 is 11 amino acids. V was cut by 6 bases and J by 5 bases, with 10 bases left in between. The germline V gene has CDR1 DFQATT and CDR2 SNEGSKA (reference sequence). The DNA of the CDR3 is TGCAGTGCCCTGATTACGGAGACCCAGTACTTC. This translates into CSALITETQYF.

This clone showed up just a few times. The rearrangement links TRBV6-2 or TRBV6-3 to TRBJ1-3; no definite D call. CDR3 size: 14 residues. V was trimmed by 5 bases and J by 5 bases, leaving 13 bases between them. Germline CDR1 MNHEY, CDR2 SVGEGT. The CDR3, as DNA: TGTGCCAGCAGTCCGGCCTGGCTCCGAAACACCATATATTTT. Translated, it gives CASSPAWLRNTIYF.

This chain joins TRBV13 and TRBJ2-5; TRBD2 matches 10 bases. The CDR3 covers 14 residues. Germline V CDR1 and CDR2: PRHDT, FYEKMQ (reference sequence). Unmatched junction bases numbered 2, after V lost 2 bases and J lost 5 bases. The CDR3 protein is CASSLSGGAETQYF. CDR3 sequence (DNA): TGTGCCAGCAGCTTAAGCGGGGGGGCTGAGACCCAGTACTTC. Combining the CDR3 with reference TRBV13 and TRBJ2-5 gives the whole variable domain AAGVIQSPRHLIKEKRETATLKCYPIPRHDTVYWYQQGPGQDPQFLISFYEKMQSDKGSIPDRFSAQQFSDYHSELNMSSLELGDSALYFCASSLSGGAETQYFGPGTRLLVL.

The chain joins TRBV5-3 to TRBJ1-6; 9 bases line up with TRBD1. TRBV5-3 is an ORF; its function is uncertain. After removal of 3 bases from V and 7 bases from J, the junction contained 5 bases not matched to a gene. The CDR3 has 15 residues. The CDR3 spells CARSSRGTGNSPLHF. CDR3 nucleotides: TGTGCCAGAAGCTCGCGTGGGACAGGGAATTCACCCCTCCACTTT.

This clone appeared a single time. CDR3 coding DNA: TGTGCCAGCAGTTTTGAATCAGGGTGGAACACTGAAGCTTTCTTT. Translating it yields CASSFESGWNTEAFF. This rearrangement joins TRBV28 to TRBJ1-1; D may be TRBD1 (5 bases). CDR3 size: 15 residues. The V gene lost 3 bases and the J gene lost 1 base, with 12 bases spanning the gap. Looked up from germline, CDR1 is MDHEN and CDR2 is SYDVKM.

The chain links TRBV7-6 to TRBJ2-4, with 16 positions matching TRBD2. The trim removed 5 bases at V and 2 bases at J, leaving 6 bases unmatched. CDR3 length: 18 amino acids. Per the germline V gene, CDR1 is SGHVS and CDR2 is FNYEAQ. CDR3: CASSEGLAGGRTKNIQYF. The CDR3 DNA sequence: TGTGCCAGCAGCGAGGGACTAGCGGGGGGGCGGACCAAAAACATTCAGTACTTC.

This chain joins TRBV3-1 (or the pseudogene TRBV3-2) and TRBJ2-2; the match to TRBD2 covers 7 bases. V lost 1 base, J lost 7 bases, and 6 bases stayed unmatched. Looked up from germline, CDR1 is LGHDT and CDR2 is YNNKEL (reference sequence). The CDR3 totals 15 residues. In nucleotides, the CDR3 is TGTGCCAGCAGCCAAGCGGGGGGACCGGGCGGGGAGCTGTTTTTT. Residues: CASSQAGGPGGELFF.

The V and J genes are TRBV9 and TRBJ2-1; no reliable D call. Looked up from germline, CDR1 is SGDLS and CDR2 is YYNGEE. The germline V and J ends were trimmed by 0 bases and 3 bases, with 7 bases remaining between them. The CDR3 contains 14 residues. The CDR3 DNA reads TGTGCCAGCAGCGTAGACGGGTTCTACAATGAGCAGTTCTTC. Residues: CASSVDGFYNEQFF.

The chain couples TRBV11-2 to TRBJ2-3; the D gene is possibly TRBD2 (6 bases). The germline V gene encodes CDR1 SGHAT and CDR2 FQNNGV. This CDR3 region has 16 residues. Trimming pared 5 bases from V and 0 bases from J, leaving 15 bases between. The CDR3 DNA sequence: TGTGCCAGCAGCCCCCTTAGCGGAACTAGCACAGATACGCAGTATTTT. This encodes CASSPLSGTSTDTQYF. Looking up the rest from reference TRBV11-2 and TRBJ2-3 gives the full variable domain: EAGVAQSPRYKIIEKRQSVAFWCNPISGHATLYWYQQILGQGPKLLIQFQNNGVVDDSQLPKDRFSAERLKGVDSTLKIQPAKLEDSAVYLCASSPLSGTSTDTQYFGPGTRLTVL.